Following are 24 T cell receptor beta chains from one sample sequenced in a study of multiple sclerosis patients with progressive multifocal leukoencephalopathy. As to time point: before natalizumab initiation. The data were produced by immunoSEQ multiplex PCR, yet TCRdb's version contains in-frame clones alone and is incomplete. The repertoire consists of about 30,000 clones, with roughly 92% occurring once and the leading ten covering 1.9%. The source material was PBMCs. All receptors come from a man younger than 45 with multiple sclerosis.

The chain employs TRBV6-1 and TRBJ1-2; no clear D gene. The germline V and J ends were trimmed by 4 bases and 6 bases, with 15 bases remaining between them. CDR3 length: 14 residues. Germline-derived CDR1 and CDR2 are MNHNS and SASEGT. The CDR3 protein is CASSAWGSGNGYTF. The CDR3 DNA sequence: TGTGCCAGCAGTGCGTGGGGAAGTGGAAATGGCTACACCTTC.

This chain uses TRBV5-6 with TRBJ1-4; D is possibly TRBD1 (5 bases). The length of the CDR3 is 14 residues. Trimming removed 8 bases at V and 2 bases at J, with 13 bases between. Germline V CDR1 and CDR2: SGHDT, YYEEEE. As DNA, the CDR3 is TGTGCCAGAAGCCCGGGACGGACTAATGAAAAACTGTTTTTT. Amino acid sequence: CARSPGRTNEKLFF.

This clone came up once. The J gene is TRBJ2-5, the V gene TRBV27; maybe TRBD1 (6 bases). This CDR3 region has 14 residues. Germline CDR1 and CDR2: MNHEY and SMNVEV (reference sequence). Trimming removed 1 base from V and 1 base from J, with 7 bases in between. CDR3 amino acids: CASSLYRVQETQYF. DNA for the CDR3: TGTGCCAGCAGTTTATACAGGGTCCAAGAGACCCAGTACTTC.

The DNA for the CDR3 is TGCGCCAGCAGCCAAGCGACTAGCGGGAGTATCGATACGCAGTATTTT. Protein product: CASSQATSGSIDTQYF. This chain uses TRBV4-1 with TRBJ2-3, with 12 bases lining up with TRBD2. After removal of 1 base from V and 6 bases from J, the junction contained 5 bases not matched to a gene. Germline V gene lookup returns CDR1 MGHRA and CDR2 YSYEKL. The CDR3 is made up of 16 amino acids.

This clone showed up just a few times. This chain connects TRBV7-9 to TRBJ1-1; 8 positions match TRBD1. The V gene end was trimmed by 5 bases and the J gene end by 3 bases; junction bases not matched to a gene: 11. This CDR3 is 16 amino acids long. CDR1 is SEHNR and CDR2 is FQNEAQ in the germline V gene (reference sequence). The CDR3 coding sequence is TGTGCCAGCAGCACCTTGGACAGGGCGAGGGACACTGAAGCTTTCTTT. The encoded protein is CASSTLDRARDTEAFF.

This CDR3 reads CASSPGGVNTEAFF. The CDR3 bases are TGTGCCAGCAGTCCGGGGGGGGTGAACACTGAAGCTTTCTTT. The V and J genes are TRBV6-1 and TRBJ1-1, with D possibly matching TRBD1 (5 bases). Trimming took 5 bases from V and 0 from J, leaving 10 bases between them. Germline V lookup: CDR1 MNHNS, CDR2 SASEGT. The CDR3 has 14 amino acids.

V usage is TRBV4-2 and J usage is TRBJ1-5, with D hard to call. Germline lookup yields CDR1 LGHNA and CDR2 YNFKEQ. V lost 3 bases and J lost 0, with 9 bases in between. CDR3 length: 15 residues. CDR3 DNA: TGTGCCAGCAGCCATGCCGGGGTTAGCAATCAGCCCCAGCATTTT. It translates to CASSHAGVSNQPQHF.

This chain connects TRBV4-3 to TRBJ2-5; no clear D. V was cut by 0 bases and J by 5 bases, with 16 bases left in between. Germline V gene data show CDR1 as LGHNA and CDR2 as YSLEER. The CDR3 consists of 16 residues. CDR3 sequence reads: CASSQETHRDLETQYF. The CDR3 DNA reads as TGCGCCAGCAGCCAAGAGACCCATAGGGATTTGGAGACCCAGTACTTC.

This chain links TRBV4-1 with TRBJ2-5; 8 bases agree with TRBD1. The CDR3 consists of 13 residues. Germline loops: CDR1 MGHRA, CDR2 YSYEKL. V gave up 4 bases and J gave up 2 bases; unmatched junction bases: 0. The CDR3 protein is CASSRTGQETQYF. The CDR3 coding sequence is TGCGCCAGCAGCCGGACAGGGCAAGAGACCCAGTACTTC.

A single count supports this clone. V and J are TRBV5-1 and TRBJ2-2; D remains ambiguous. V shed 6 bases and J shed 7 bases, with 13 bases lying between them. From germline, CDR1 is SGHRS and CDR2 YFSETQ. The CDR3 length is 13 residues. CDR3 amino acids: CASNQLVGGELFF. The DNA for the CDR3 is TGCGCCAGCAACCAATTAGTTGGCGGGGAGCTGTTTTTT.

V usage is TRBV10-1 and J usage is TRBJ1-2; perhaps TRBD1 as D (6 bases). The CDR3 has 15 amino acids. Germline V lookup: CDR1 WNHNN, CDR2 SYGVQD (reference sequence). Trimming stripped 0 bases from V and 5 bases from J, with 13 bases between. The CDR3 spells CASSESDRIMYGYTF. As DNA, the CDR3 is TGCGCCAGCAGTGAGTCAGACAGGATAATGTATGGCTACACCTTC.

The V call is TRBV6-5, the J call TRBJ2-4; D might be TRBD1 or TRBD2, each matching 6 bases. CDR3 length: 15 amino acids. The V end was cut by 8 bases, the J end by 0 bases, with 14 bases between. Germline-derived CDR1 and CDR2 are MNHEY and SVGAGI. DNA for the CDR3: TGTGCCAGCGCCAAGGGGGGTCTAGCCAAAAACATTCAGTACTTC. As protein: CASAKGGLAKNIQYF.

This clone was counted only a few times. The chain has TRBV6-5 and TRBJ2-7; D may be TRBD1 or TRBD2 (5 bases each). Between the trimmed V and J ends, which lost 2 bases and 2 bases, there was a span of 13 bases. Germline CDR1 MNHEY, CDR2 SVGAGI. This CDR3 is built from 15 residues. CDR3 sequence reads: CASSYPGTPTYEQYV. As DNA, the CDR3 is TGTGCCAGCAGTTACCCCGGGACGCCGACCTACGAGCAGTACGTC.

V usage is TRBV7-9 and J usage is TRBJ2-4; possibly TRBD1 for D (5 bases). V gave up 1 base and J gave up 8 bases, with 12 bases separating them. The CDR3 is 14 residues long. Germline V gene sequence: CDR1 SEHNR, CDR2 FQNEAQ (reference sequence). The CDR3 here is CASSLVGLGDIQYF. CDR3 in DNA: TGTGCCAGCAGCTTAGTGGGGCTAGGGGACATTCAGTACTTC.

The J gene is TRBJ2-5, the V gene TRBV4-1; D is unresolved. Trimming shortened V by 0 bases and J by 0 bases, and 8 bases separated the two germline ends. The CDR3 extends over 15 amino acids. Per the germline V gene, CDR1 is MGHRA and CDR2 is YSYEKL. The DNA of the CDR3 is TGCGCCAGCAGCCAAGATCCGCGAAACCAAGAGACCCAGTACTTC. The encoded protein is CASSQDPRNQETQYF.

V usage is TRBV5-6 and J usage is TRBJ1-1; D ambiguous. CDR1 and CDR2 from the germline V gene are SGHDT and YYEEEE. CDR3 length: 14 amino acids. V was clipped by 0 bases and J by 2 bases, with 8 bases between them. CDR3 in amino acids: CASSLVPANTEAFF. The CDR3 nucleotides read TGTGCCAGCAGCTTGGTCCCGGCAAACACTGAAGCTTTCTTT. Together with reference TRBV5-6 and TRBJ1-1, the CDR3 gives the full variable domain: DAGVTQSPTHLIKTRGQQVTLRCSPKSGHDTVSWYQQALGQGPQFIFQYYEEEERQRGNFPDRFSGHQFPNYSSELNVNALLLGDSALYLCASSLVPANTEAFFGQGTRLTVV.

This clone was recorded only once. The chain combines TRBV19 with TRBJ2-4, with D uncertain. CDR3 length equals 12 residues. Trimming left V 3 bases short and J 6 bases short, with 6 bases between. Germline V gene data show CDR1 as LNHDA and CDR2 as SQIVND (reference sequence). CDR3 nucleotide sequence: TGTGCCAGTAGTATGGCCGCAAACATTCAGTACTTC. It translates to CASSMAANIQYF.

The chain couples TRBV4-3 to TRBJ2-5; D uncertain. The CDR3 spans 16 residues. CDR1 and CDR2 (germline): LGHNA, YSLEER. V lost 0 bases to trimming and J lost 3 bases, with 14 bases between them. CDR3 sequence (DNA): TGCGCCAGCAGCCAAGATTCAGTTTACGGCGAAGAGACCCAGTACTTC. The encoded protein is CASSQDSVYGEETQYF.

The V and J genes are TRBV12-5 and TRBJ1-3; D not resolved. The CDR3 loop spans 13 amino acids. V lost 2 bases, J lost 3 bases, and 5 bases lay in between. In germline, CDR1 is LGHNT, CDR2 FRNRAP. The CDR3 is CASGLKGGNTIYF. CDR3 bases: TGTGCTAGTGGTTTGAAAGGTGGAAACACCATATATTTT. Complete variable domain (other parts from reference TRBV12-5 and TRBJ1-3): DARVTQTPRHKVTEMGQEVTMRCQPILGHNTVFWYRQTMMQGLELLAYFRNRAPLDDSGMPKDRFSAEMPDATLATLKIQPSEPRDSAVYFCASGLKGGNTIYFGEGSWLTVV.

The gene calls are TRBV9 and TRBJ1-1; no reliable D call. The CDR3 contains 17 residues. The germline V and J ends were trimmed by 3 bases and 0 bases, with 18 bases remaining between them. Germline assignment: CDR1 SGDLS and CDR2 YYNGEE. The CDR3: CASSAAPEVTMNTEAFF. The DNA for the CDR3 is TGTGCCAGCAGCGCCGCCCCGGAGGTAACCATGAACACTGAAGCTTTCTTT.

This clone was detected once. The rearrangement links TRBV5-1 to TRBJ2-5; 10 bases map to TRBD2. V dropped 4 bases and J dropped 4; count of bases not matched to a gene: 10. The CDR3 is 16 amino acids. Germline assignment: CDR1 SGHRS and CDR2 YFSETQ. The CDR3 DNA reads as TGCGCCAGCAGCCCCGGAGCGGGAGGGCTCGGAGAGACCCAGTACTTC. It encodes CASSPGAGGLGETQYF.

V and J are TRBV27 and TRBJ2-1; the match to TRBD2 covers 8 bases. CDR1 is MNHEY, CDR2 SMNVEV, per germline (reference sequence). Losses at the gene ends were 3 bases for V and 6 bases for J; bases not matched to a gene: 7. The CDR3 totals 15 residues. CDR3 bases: TGTGCCAGCAGTTTTAGGAGCGGGAGAGTCAATGAGCAGTTCTTC. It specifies CASSFRSGRVNEQFF.

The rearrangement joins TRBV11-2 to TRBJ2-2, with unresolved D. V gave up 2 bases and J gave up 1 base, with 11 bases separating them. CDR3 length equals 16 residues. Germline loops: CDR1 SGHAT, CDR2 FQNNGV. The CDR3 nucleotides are TGTGCCAGCAGCTTATTAGGGTGGGAGAACACCGGGGAGCTGTTTTTT. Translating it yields CASSLLGWENTGELFF.

As DNA, the CDR3 is TGTGCCTGGAGTGTTCAGAGGGCCGAGATTCAGTACTTC. Residues: CAWSVQRAEIQYF. The chain employs TRBV30 and TRBJ2-4, with D possibly being TRBD2 (5 bases). Trimming removed 0 bases from V and 10 bases from J, with 13 bases in between. The CDR3 extends over 13 amino acids. Germline V gene data show CDR1 as GTSNPN and CDR2 as SVGIG (reference sequence).